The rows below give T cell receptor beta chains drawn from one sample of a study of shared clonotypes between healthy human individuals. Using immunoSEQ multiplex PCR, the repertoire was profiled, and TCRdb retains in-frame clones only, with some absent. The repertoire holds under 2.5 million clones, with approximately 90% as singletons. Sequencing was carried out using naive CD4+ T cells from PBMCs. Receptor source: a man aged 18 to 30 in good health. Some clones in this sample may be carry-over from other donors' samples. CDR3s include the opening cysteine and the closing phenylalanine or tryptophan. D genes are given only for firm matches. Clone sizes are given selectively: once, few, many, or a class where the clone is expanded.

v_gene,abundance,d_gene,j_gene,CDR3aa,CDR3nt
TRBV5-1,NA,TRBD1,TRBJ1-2,CASSYTDTGAGYTF,TGCGCCAGCAGCTACACAGACACAGGGGCCGGCTACACCTTC
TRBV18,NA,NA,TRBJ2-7,CASSPREQPSYEQYF,TGTGCCAGCTCACCACGGGAGCAGCCCTCCTACGAGCAGTACTTC
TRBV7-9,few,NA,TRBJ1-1,CASSQQGLKAFF,TGTGCCAGCAGCCAACAAGGCCTGAAAGCTTTCTTT
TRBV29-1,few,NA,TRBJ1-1,CSVPKAGNTEAFF,TGCAGCGTGCCAAAGGCGGGGAACACTGAAGCTTTCTTT
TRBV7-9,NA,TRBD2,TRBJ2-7,CASSFTGGRNGEQYF,TGTGCCAGCAGCTTCACCGGCGGGAGGAACGGCGAGCAGTACTTC
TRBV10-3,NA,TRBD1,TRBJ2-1,CAIRAGTGGYNEQFF,TGTGCCATCAGGGCTGGGACAGGGGGGTACAATGAGCAGTTCTTC
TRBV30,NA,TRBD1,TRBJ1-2,CAWSVRTGTGYTF,TGTGCCTGGAGTGTCCGGACAGGGACGGGCTACACCTTC
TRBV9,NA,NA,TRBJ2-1,CASSVMTGGYNEQFF,TGTGCCAGCAGCGTAATGACAGGAGGATACAATGAGCAGTTCTTC
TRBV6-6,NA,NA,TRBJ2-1,CASSLGEGEQFF,TGTGCCAGCAGTCTTGGGGAAGGGGAGCAGTTCTTC
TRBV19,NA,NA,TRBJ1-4,CASRIFTGKDEKLFF,TGTGCCAGTAGAATCTTCACAGGGAAGGATGAAAAACTGTTTTTT
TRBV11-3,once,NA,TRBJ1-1,CASSLTGPGTEAFF,TGTGCCAGCAGCTTAACCGGTCCGGGCACTGAAGCTTTCTTT
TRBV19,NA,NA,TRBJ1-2,CASSIRAVIRNGYTF,TGTGCCAGTAGTATTCGGGCCGTCATCCGTAATGGCTACACCTTC
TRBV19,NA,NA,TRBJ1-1,CASSGNRVMNTEAFF,TGTGCCAGTAGTGGAAACAGGGTCATGAACACTGAAGCTTTCTTT
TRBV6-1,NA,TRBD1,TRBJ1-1,CASSDLGQGTEAFF,TGTGCCAGCAGTGACCTGGGACAGGGGACTGAAGCTTTCTTT
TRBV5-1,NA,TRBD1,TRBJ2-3,CASSFWDRQTDTQYF,TGCGCCAGCAGCTTCTGGGACAGGCAAACAGATACGCAGTATTTT
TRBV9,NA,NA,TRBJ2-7,CASSQNYLDVPMYF,TGTGCCAGCAGTCAAAACTACCTAGACGTTCCCATGTACTTC
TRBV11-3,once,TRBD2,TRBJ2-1,CASSLQRDNEQFF,TGTGCCAGCAGCTTACAGCGGGATAATGAGCAGTTCTTC
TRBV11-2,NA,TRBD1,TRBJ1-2,CASSHFTGQGGIKSGYTF,TGTGCCAGCAGCCACTTCACGGGACAGGGGGGAATTAAGAGTGGCTACACCTTC
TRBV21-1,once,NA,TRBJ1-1,CASSKDRPRGCRTEAFF,TGTGCCAGCAGCAAAGACCGCCCCAGGGGGTGCAGGACTGAAGCTTTCTTT
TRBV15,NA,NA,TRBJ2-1,CATSRLSLSYNEQFF,TGTGCCACCAGCCGCCTTAGTCTTTCCTATAATGAGCAGTTCTTC
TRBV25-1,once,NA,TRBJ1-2,CASSEGVVGYTF,TGTGCCAGCAGTGAAGGGGTAGTTGGCTACACCTTC
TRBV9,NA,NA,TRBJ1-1,CASSVITGTEAFF,TGTGCCAGCAGCGTAATCACGGGCACTGAAGCTTTCTTT
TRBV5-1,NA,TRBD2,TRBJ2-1,CACGTSGSYNEQFF,TGCGCCTGCGGGACTAGCGGGAGCTACAATGAGCAGTTCTTC
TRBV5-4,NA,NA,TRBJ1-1,CASSLMSGGYTEAFF,TGTGCCAGCAGCTTGATGTCGGGGGGGTACACTGAAGCTTTCTTT